A single sample gave rise to the 13 T cell receptor beta chains below, sequenced in a study of control samples from healthy donors and cancer patients. This table comes from immunoSEQ multiplex PCR, and its TCRdb copy is limited to in-frame clones, with some not included. This table holds over 100,000 clones, 90% found once. Sequenced: blood. The source is a human donor in good health. The donor label of this sample is uncertain.

A single count supports this clone. The chain employs TRBV28 and TRBJ1-6; D not certain. This CDR3 is 15 amino acids long. CDR1 and CDR2 from the germline V gene are MDHEN and SYDVKM. V lost 6 bases to trimming and J lost 7 bases, with 16 bases between them. CDR3 residues: CASREIGLLNSPLHF. The CDR3 region has the DNA TGTGCCAGCAGGGAAATAGGGCTTCTCAATTCACCCCTCCACTTT. The entire variable domain, with the rest obtained from reference TRBV28 and TRBJ1-6, is as follows: DVKVTQSSRYLVKRTGEKVFLECVQDMDHENMFWYRQDPGLGLRLIYFSYDVKMKEKGDIPEGYSVSREKKERFSLILESASTNQTSMYLCASREIGLLNSPLHFGNGTRLTVT.

The rearrangement links TRBV10-3 to TRBJ1-2, with a tentative D call TRBD1 (6 bases). V was clipped by 0 bases and J by 4 bases, with 12 bases between them. The CDR3 is made up of 15 amino acids. The germline V gene has CDR1 ENHRY and CDR2 SYGVKD. The CDR3 coding sequence is TGTGCCATCAGTGAGTCGGGGGACACGGTCTATGGCTACACCTTC. Its protein is CAISESGDTVYGYTF.

The J gene is TRBJ1-5, the V gene TRBV6-5, with 7 bases lining up with TRBD1. J lost 0 bases, V lost 5 bases, and 4 bases had no gene match. CDR1 MNHEY and CDR2 SVGAGI come from the germline V gene. This CDR3 has 15 residues. The CDR3 loop reads CASSMGQNSNQPQHF. CDR3 nucleotide sequence: TGTGCCAGCAGTATGGGACAGAATAGCAATCAGCCCCAGCATTTT.

The rearrangement joins TRBV3-1 (or the pseudogene TRBV3-2) to TRBJ1-6, with unresolved D. Trimming cost V 0 bases and J 3 bases, with 12 bases left between them. CDR3 length: 17 residues. Germline CDR1 LGHDT, CDR2 YNNKEL (reference sequence). CDR3 loop: CASSQEPTVVYNSPLHF. The CDR3 nucleotides read TGTGCCAGCAGCCAAGAACCTACAGTGGTCTATAATTCACCCCTCCACTTT.

The chain has TRBV9 and TRBJ1-2; D is perhaps TRBD1 (6 bases). V lost 3 bases and J lost 0, with 9 bases in between. CDR1 SGDLS and CDR2 YYNGEE come from the germline V gene. The length of the CDR3 is 14 residues. CDR3 sequence: CASSGGGSNYGYTF. The CDR3 DNA is TGTGCCAGCAGCGGAGGGGGTTCTAACTATGGCTACACCTTC.

This clone was observed a handful of times. This sample includes further DNA sequences coding for the same CDR3. The J gene is TRBJ1-2, the V gene TRBV5-1, with D possibly matching TRBD1 (5 bases). This CDR3 region has 14 residues. In germline, CDR1 is SGHRS, CDR2 YFSETQ. V was clipped by 4 bases and J by 7 bases, with 17 bases between them. The CDR3 here is CASSPSGGRGGYTF. CDR3 nucleotides: TGCGCCAGCAGCCCTTCGGGGGGACGGGGTGGCTACACCTTC. Drawing the rest from reference TRBV5-1 and TRBJ1-2, the complete variable domain is KAGVTQTPRYLIKTRGQQVTLSCSPISGHRSVSWYQQTPGQGLQFLFEYFSETQRNKGNFPGRFSGRQFSNSRSEMNVSTLELGDSALYLCASSPSGGRGGYTFGSGTRLTVV.

In this sample, this clone turned up once. The chain is built from TRBV1 and TRBJ2-7; TRBD1, the table's D call, was not compared with the DNA. TRBV1 is assigned pseudogene status. This CDR3 comprises 17 residues. The CDR3 DNA follows: TGCACCAGCAGCCAAGATCGAAGGACAGGGCTATATTACGAGCAGTACGTC. Translation: CTSSQDRRTGLYYEQYV.

This rearrangement joins TRBV24-1 to TRBJ2-7; 8 bases match TRBD1. The CDR3 length is 15 residues. Germline V gene sequence: CDR1 KGHDR, CDR2 SFDVKD. Trimming took 1 base from V and 5 from J; bases not matched to a gene: 6. Here the CDR3 reads CATSDFDRGIHEQYF. The CDR3, as DNA: TGTGCCACCAGTGATTTTGACAGGGGTATTCACGAGCAGTACTTC.

This rearrangement joins TRBV7-9 to TRBJ2-7, with D possibly being TRBD1 or TRBD2 (5 bases each). Germline V gene lookup returns CDR1 SEHNR and CDR2 FQNEAQ (reference sequence). This CDR3 is built from 14 residues. Trimming shortened V by 5 bases and J by 3 bases, and 14 bases separated the two germline ends. DNA for the CDR3: TGTGCCAGCAGCCCCTTGGGGGACGGCTACGAGCAGTACTTC. Encoded protein: CASSPLGDGYEQYF.

The chain is built from TRBV5-1 and TRBJ2-1; 7 bases are shared with TRBD1. V lost 0 bases, J lost 2 bases, and 8 bases stayed unmatched. Germline lookup yields CDR1 SGHRS and CDR2 YFSETQ. CDR3 length: 17 residues. CDR3 amino acids: CASSLGPPTGPYNEQFF. DNA for the CDR3: TGCGCCAGCAGCTTGGGTCCCCCGACAGGGCCCTACAATGAGCAGTTCTTC.

The chain links TRBV7-9 to TRBJ2-1, with 16 bases that match TRBD2. V shed 5 bases, J shed 7 bases, and the junction held 5 bases outside the gene matches. Per the germline V gene, CDR1 is SEHNR and CDR2 is FQNEAQ (reference sequence). The length of the CDR3 is 16 residues. The CDR3 is CASSTGTSGGANEQFF. CDR3 nucleotides: TGTGCCAGCAGCACCGGGACTAGCGGGGGGGCGAATGAGCAGTTCTTC. The entire variable domain, with the rest obtained from reference TRBV7-9 and TRBJ2-1, is as follows: DTGVSQNPRHKITKRGQNVTFRCDPISEHNRLYWYRQTLGQGPEFLTYFQNEAQLEKSRLLSDRFSAERPKGSFSTLEIQRTEQGDSAMYLCASSTGTSGGANEQFFGPGTRLTVL.

This chain uses TRBV19 with TRBJ1-2, with TRBD1 matching 7 bases. The CDR3 spans 15 residues. J gave up 4 bases and V 1 base, and 6 bases lay outside the gene matches. Germline V gene data show CDR1 as LNHDA and CDR2 as SQIVND (reference sequence). The DNA for the CDR3 is TGTGCCAGTAGTATAGCCAGACAGGGCGGCTATGGCTACACCTTC. It yields the protein CASSIARQGGYGYTF.

This sequence joins TRBV12-3 or TRBV12-4 and TRBJ2-5; a possible D gene is TRBD2 (7 bases). The CDR3 totals 12 residues. The CDR3 loop reads CASRGPGETQYF. CDR3 DNA: TGTGCATCGCGGGGGCCCGGAGAGACCCAGTACTTC.